This TCR beta chain emerged from a study of blood T cells in healthy people across ages. Study outcomes and limitations: From one million sequenced T cells, diversity estimates were lower bounds.

A second PCR, run for about 6 to 12 cycles, used a sample-barcoded 5' primer plus a J-beta primer mix. TCRdb re-called the 5' RACE reads through MiXCR, storing one row per CDR3 protein. Seen here are hundreds of thousands of distinct CDR3 sequences, roughly 30% observed once, and the top ten hold 15% to 19%. Per sample, extraction of total RNA gave at least 5 micrograms in every case. CDR3 size: 15 residues. V shed 4 bases, J shed 7 bases, and the junction held 6 bases outside the gene matches. The germline CDR1 and CDR2 sequences are SGHRS and YFSETQ. This clonotype was recorded only once. Its specificity is not known.

This receptor was taken from a woman older than 75 in good health. The sequenced sample consisted of blood. The chain joins TRBV5-1 to TRBJ1-4; 11 bases match TRBD1. DNA of the CDR3: TGCGCCAGCAGCCCCGGGACAGGGGGGGTTGAAAAACTGTTTTTT. Translated, it gives CASSPGTGGVEKLFF.